The sequence of this T cell receptor (beta chain) was determined in a study of CD8 T cells in Susac syndrome. Included as multiple sclerosis controls were treatment-naive patients who had stable or active relapsing-remitting disease. CD8+ and CD4+ T cells were negatively isolated; TEMRA cells were FACS-enriched. RNA, at about 0.5 to 1 ug, was reverse transcribed with random hexamers. TCRdb reanalysed the immunoSEQ multiplex PCR reads using MiXCR and keeps one entry per CDR3 protein. The sample comprises some 130,000 distinct CDR3 sequences, around 85% of which are singletons, and approximately 0.51% rests with the top ten. Germline CDR1 and CDR2: MNHEY and SVGEGT. CDR3 size: 16 residues. The junction had 15 bases not matched to a gene; V was cut back by 8 bases and J by 5 bases.

This sequence originates from a human donor with multiple sclerosis. This chain uses TRBV6-2 or TRBV6-3 with TRBJ2-1; 7 nucleotides match TRBD1. Sequenced input: CD8+ T cells from PBMCs. CDR3 DNA: TGTGCCAGCGGGACAGTCGACCGAGTAAGCGACAATGAGCAGTTCTTC. Translated, it gives CASGTVDRVSDNEQFF.